The T cell receptor beta chain described here comes from a study of cytomegalovirus exposure and HLA in healthy donors. Study information: About 85 million unique TCR sequences came from HLA-typed donors in an early release.

The study sampled nominally healthy donors, though unrecorded immune exposures were likely. Germline V gene data show CDR1 as SGHNT and CDR2 as YYREEE (reference sequence). J was trimmed by 5 bases and V by 1 base; bases with no gene match: 5. This CDR3 spans 15 amino acids. This clone is a singleton in its sample. Amplification used 60 Vbeta primers and 13 Jbeta primers. Some clones are missing from TCRdb's copy, which holds only in-frame ones; the method was immunoSEQ multiplex PCR. This table holds over 100,000 clones, 63% found once. The chain employs TRBV5-4 and TRBJ2-5; 10 bases are shared with TRBD2. Specimen: PBMCs. The TCR originated in a man aged 40-49 years in good health and CMV-seropositive. The CDR3 sequence: CASSLSGGAGETQYF. Written as DNA, the CDR3 is TGTGCCAGCAGCTTGAGCGGGGGGGCAGGCGAGACCCAGTACTTC.